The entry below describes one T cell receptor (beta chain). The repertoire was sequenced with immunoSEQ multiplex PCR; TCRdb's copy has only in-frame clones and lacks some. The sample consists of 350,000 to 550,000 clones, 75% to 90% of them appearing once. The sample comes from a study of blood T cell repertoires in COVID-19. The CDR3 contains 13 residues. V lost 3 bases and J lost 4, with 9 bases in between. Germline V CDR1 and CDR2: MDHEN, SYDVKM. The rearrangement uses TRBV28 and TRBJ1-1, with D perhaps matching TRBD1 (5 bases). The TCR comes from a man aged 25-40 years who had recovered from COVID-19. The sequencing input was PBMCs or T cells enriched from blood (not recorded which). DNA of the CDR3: TGTGCCAGCAGTTTTGACGACAGCACTGAAGCTTTCTTT. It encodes CASSFDDSTEAFF.